These 8 T cell receptor beta chains were all obtained from the same sample, sequenced in a study of blood T cell repertoires in COVID-19. Sequencing used immunoSEQ multiplex PCR; TCRdb keeps in-frame clones, though not all of them. The sample records some 320,000 clones, 90% being singletons. Specimen: PBMCs or T cells enriched from blood (not recorded which). The receptors shown here come from a man aged 55 to 70 who had recovered from COVID-19.

This chain joins TRBV7-3 and TRBJ2-1; 8 bases match TRBD1. This CDR3 contains 12 residues. Germline V CDR1 and CDR2: SGHTA, FQGTGA. V lost 5 bases to trimming and J lost 6 bases; unmatched junction nucleotides: 0. The CDR3 spells CASSDRGNEQFF. The CDR3 bases are TGTGCCAGCAGCGACAGGGGCAATGAGCAGTTCTTC.

For the CDR3, the DNA is TGTGCCAGCAGTCGTGGACAGGGGGGACATCAGCCCCAGCATTTT. Amino acids: CASSRGQGGHQPQHF. The genes are TRBV11-2 and TRBJ1-5; 10 bases fit TRBD1. Germline lookup yields CDR1 SGHAT and CDR2 FQNNGV. This CDR3 region has 15 residues. J lost 5 bases, V lost 6 bases, and 7 bases had no gene match.

The V and J genes are TRBV6-2 or TRBV6-3 and TRBJ1-1, with TRBD1 as a possible D gene (5 bases). The CDR3 runs 15 residues. V dropped 5 bases and J dropped 4 bases, with 17 bases sitting between them. CDR1 is MNHEY, CDR2 SVGEGT, per germline. This CDR3 reads CASSEAQARVTEAFF. Written as DNA, the CDR3 is TGTGCCAGCAGTGAGGCCCAGGCCAGGGTCACTGAAGCTTTCTTT.

The gene calls are TRBV9 and TRBJ2-2; 7 bases line up with TRBD1. V gave up 4 bases and J gave up 6 bases; unmatched junction bases: 3. The CDR3 length is 13 residues. Germline CDR1 reads SGDLS; CDR2 reads YYNGEE. CDR3 amino acids: CASSSGQAGELFF. The CDR3 region has the DNA TGTGCCAGCAGCTCCGGACAGGCCGGGGAGCTGTTTTTT.

CDR3 protein: CASSSLGLAQEQFF. The CDR3 coding sequence is TGTGCCAGCAGCTCTCTCGGACTAGCCCAAGAGCAGTTCTTC. This sequence joins TRBV7-2 and TRBJ2-1; 8 bases fit TRBD2. This CDR3 contains 14 residues. The germline gives CDR1 SGHTA, CDR2 FQGNSA. The junction had 9 bases not matched to a gene; V was cut back by 4 bases and J by 10 bases.

The chain employs TRBV7-9 and TRBJ2-7; 8 bases agree with TRBD1. The CDR3 length is 13 residues. With V trimmed by 5 bases and J by 3 bases, 3 bases remained unmatched. Germline CDR1 and CDR2: SEHNR and FQNEAQ (reference sequence). CDR3 loop: CASSAGTGYEQYF. The CDR3 DNA follows: TGTGCCAGCAGCGCCGGGACAGGCTACGAGCAGTACTTC.

The V and J genes are TRBV5-1 and TRBJ2-5; D gene unclear. CDR1 SGHRS and CDR2 YFSETQ come from the germline V gene. The germline V and J ends were trimmed by 0 bases and 3 bases, with 15 bases remaining between them. The CDR3 loop spans 16 amino acids. DNA for the CDR3: TGCGCCAGCAGCTTGGCGGTTAAGGCAGGCGAAGAGACCCAGTACTTC. It specifies CASSLAVKAGEETQYF.

This chain links TRBV11-3 with TRBJ2-5; 9 nucleotides align to TRBD2. J gave up 4 bases and V 7 bases, and 10 bases lay outside the gene matches. The CDR3 has 15 amino acids. From germline, CDR1 is SGHNT and CDR2 YENEEA. Here the CDR3 DNA reads TGTGCCAGCACCCGGGAGGGACTAGCAGGAGAGACCCAGTACTTC. It specifies CASTREGLAGETQYF.